The rows below give T cell receptor beta chains drawn from one sample of a study of tumour-infiltrating T cells in Burkitt lymphoma. Produced via immunoSEQ multiplex PCR; TCRdb's table is partial and in-frame only. The sample lists 13,000 to 15,000 clones, 75% occurring once. The sample taken for sequencing was tumor tissue. The receptors stem from a human donor with diffuse large B-cell lymphoma. CDR3s include the opening cysteine and the closing phenylalanine or tryptophan. The D gene is left open where the match is weak. The size field is filled for only some rows; it gives once, few, many or a size class.

size	D	J	V	DNA	CDR3
few	.	TRBJ1-2	TRBV29-1	TGCAGCGTTTCGGATGGCTACACCTTC	CSVSDGYTF
.	.	TRBJ2-6	TRBV30	TGTGCCTGGAGTAGGACTGGGGCCAACGTCCTGACTTTC	CAWSRTGANVLTF
.	.	TRBJ1-1	TRBV29-1	TGCAGCGTTGAAGAATATGGACTTGGCGGGAAGAACACTGAAGCTTTCTTT	CSVEEYGLGGKNTEAFF
.	.	TRBJ2-3	TRBV7-8	TGTGCCAGCAGCTTAGGTACAATAGGCACAGATACGCAGTATTTT	CASSLGTIGTDTQYF
.	TRBD2	TRBJ2-7	TRBV19	TGTGCCAGTGACCCTGGACTAGCGGGAGTACTCTACGAGCAGTACTTC	CASDPGLAGVLYEQYF
.	TRBD1	TRBJ1-1	TRBV7-9	TGTGCCAGCAGCTTGTCAGGGGGAACGAACACTGAAGCTTTCTTT	CASSLSGGTNTEAFF
.	.	TRBJ1-2	TRBV18	TGTGCCAGCTCCTCGGCCAGGGTCTATGGCTACACCTTC	CASSSARVYGYTF
.	.	TRBJ2-1	TRBV5-1	TGCGCCAGCAGCCCCTATGTGGGCGTTAACAATGAGCAGTTCTTC	CASSPYVGVNNEQFF
.	.	TRBJ1-2	TRBV4-1	TGCGCCAGCAGCCAAGAGGGAATGCCCTATGGCTACACCTTC	CASSQEGMPYGYTF
.	.	TRBJ2-1	TRBV4-1	TGCGCCAGCAGCCTGGGGCAAGGCGATGAGCAGTTCTTC	CASSLGQGDEQFF
.	.	TRBJ1-1	TRBV5-5	TGTGCCAGCAGCCACTCGACTAACACTGAAGCTTTCTTT	CASSHSTNTEAFF
.	.	TRBJ1-5	TRBV30	TGTGCCTGGAGCTCCGGGACGGCTAGCAATCAGCCCCAGCATTTT	CAWSSGTASNQPQHF
.	TRBD1	TRBJ1-1	TRBV29-1	TGCAGCGTTGGTGGAGGGGGCGCCGTAGCTTTCTTT	CSVGGGGAVAFF
.	TRBD2	TRBJ2-1	TRBV14	TGTGCCAGCAGCCGCCTTGGGACTAGTGGGGTTAACGAGCAGTTCTTC	CASSRLGTSGVNEQFF
.	TRBD1	TRBJ1-5	TRBV13	TGTGCCAGCAGCCAACGGACAGGCACTACGAGCAATCAGCCCCAGCATTTT	CASSQRTGTTSNQPQHF
few	TRBD2	TRBJ2-1	TRBV6-5	TGTGCCAGCGGGACTAGCGGGTACAATGAGCAGTTCTTC	CASGTSGYNEQFF
.	TRBD2	TRBJ2-5	TRBV18	TGTGCCAGCTCACCACTACCGGGACTAGAAGAGACCCAGTACTTC	CASSPLPGLEETQYF
medium-sized	TRBD2	TRBJ2-3	TRBV13	TGTGCCAGCAGCTTACAGACTAGCGGGCCCACAGATACGCAGTATTTT	CASSLQTSGPTDTQYF
.	TRBD1	TRBJ2-7	TRBV29-1	TGCAGCGTTGAAGATGACAGGGGTACTTACGAGCAGTACTTC	CSVEDDRGTYEQYF
medium-sized	TRBD2	TRBJ2-1	TRBV2	TGTGCCAGCAGTGTAGCGGGCTACCTACTTGGCAATGAGCAGTTCTTC	CASSVAGYLLGNEQFF
.	.	TRBJ1-5	TRBV2	TGTGCCAGCAGTGAAGCGTCCCTCAATCAGCCCCAGCATTTT	CASSEASLNQPQHF
.	.	TRBJ1-5	TRBV21-1	TGTGCCAGCAGCAAAGGAGTTGCAGAGGCAGGGCCCCAGCATTTT	CASSKGVAEAGPQHF
once	.	TRBJ1-1	TRBV5-1	TGCGCCAGCAGCTTAGCCGAGTCAATGAACACTGAAGCTTTCTTT	CASSLAESMNTEAFF
once	.	TRBJ1-5	TRBV27	TGTGCCAGCAGTCCGACGGGGGGGCCATATAGCAATCAGCCCCAGCATTTT	CASSPTGGPYSNQPQHF
.	TRBD1	TRBJ2-7	TRBV5-1	TGCGCCAGCAGCTCTTCCGGGACAGGGGTCGAGCAGTACTTC	CASSSSGTGVEQYF
.	TRBD1	TRBJ2-1	TRBV4-1	TGCGCCAGCAGCCAACGACAGGGGTCCTACAATGAGCAGTTCTTC	CASSQRQGSYNEQFF
few	.	TRBJ2-4	TRBV5-4	TGTGCCAGCACCCCACCCGGGGGGCTAGCCAAAAACATTCAGTACTTC	CASTPPGGLAKNIQYF
.	.	TRBJ1-5	TRBV10-2	TGCGCCAGCAGGAACAGCGGGGATCAGCCCCAGCATTTT	CASRNSGDQPQHF
.	.	TRBJ1-2	TRBV9	TGTGCCAGCAGCGCTCCAGGGGATGGTGGCTATGGCTACACCTTC	CASSAPGDGGYGYTF
.	.	TRBJ1-4	TRBV7-8	TGTGCCAGCAGCCCGCACAGGGACAAGGCAACTAATGAAAAACTGTTTTTT	CASSPHRDKATNEKLFF
.	.	TRBJ2-1	TRBV2	TGTGCCAGCGAACCCCCCGGGACTGACAATGAGCAGTTCTTC	CASEPPGTDNEQFF
.	.	TRBJ1-1	TRBV5-1	TGCGCCAGCAGCTTAGAGGACAATTTAGCTTTCTTT	CASSLEDNLAFF
.	.	TRBJ2-2	TRBV19	TGTGCCACGACCGAAAACTTCGGGGAGCTGTTTTTT	CATTENFGELFF
.	.	TRBJ1-1	TRBV19	TGTGCCAGTACCCCACAGAGGCGGGAGCACACTGAAGCTTTCTTT	CASTPQRREHTEAFF
.	.	TRBJ1-4	TRBV5-1	TGCGCCAGCAGCCGCGCTAGGGGGGCAACTAATGAAAAACTGTTTTTT	CASSRARGATNEKLFF